The clone carrying this T cell receptor (beta chain) was detected only a few times. Its specificity is not known. The CDR3 runs 14 residues. Germline lookup yields CDR1 ENHRY and CDR2 SYGVKD. The V gene lost 4 bases and the J gene lost 2 bases, with 12 bases spanning the gap. The sample comes from a study of CD8 T cells in ankylosing spondylitis. General study results and limits: Disease-linked clones had a CD8+ phenotype and relatively low frequency in peripheral blood.

The TCR beta libraries were generated through quantitative 5'-RACE incorporating molecular barcodes. Each CDR3 protein gets one entry after TCRdb re-called the 5' RACE reads with MiXCR. The sample lists approximately 350,000 distinct CDR3 sequences, roughly 22% seen once, with under 15% in the top ten. The TCR comes from a male donor with ankylosing spondylitis or in good health (not recorded which). The chain links TRBV10-3 to TRBJ2-7; D remains unclear. The sample consisted of blood, either unsorted or a sorted T cell fraction (not recorded which). CDR3 sequence (DNA): TGTGCCATCAGTGGGACCGGGTCGCCCTACGAGCAGTACTTC. Protein product: CAISGTGSPYEQYF.